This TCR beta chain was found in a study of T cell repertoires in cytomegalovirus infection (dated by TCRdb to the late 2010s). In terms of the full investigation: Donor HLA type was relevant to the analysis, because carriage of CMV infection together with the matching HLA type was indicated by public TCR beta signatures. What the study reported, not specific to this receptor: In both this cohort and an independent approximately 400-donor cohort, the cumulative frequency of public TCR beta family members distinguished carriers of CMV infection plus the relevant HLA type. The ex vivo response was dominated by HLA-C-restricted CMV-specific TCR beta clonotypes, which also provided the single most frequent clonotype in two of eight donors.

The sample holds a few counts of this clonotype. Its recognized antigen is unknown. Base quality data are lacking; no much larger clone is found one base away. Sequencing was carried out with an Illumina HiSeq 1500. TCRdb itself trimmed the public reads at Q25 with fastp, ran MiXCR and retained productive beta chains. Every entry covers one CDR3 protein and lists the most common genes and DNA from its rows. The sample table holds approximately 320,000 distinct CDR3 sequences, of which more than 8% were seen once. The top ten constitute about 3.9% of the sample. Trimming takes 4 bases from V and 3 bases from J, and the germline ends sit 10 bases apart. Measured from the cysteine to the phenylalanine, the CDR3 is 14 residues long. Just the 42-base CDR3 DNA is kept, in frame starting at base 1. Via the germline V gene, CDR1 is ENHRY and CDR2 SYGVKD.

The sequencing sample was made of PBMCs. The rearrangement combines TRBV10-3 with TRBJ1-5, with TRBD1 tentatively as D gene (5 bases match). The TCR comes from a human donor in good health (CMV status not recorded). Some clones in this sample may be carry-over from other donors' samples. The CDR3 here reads CAISAGIPNQPQHF. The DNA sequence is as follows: TGTGCCATCAGTGCAGGGATTCCCAATCAGCCCCAGCATTTT.